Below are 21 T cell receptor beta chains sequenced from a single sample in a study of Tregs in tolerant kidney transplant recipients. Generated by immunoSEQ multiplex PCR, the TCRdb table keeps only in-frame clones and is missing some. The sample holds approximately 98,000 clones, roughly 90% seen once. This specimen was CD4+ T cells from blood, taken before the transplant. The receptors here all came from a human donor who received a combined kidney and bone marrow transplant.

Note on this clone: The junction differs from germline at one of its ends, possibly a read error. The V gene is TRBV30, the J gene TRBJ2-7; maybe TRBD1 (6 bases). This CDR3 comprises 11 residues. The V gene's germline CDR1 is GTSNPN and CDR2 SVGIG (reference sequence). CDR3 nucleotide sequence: TGTGCCTGGAGTTACAGGGATAGACGTTTTTTC. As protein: CAWSYRDRRFF.

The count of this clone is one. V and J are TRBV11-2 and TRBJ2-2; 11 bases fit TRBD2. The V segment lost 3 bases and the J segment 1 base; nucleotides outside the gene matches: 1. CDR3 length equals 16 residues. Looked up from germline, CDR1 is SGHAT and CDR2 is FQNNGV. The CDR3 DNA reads TGTGCCAGCAGCTTCCTAGCGGGAGGGAACACCGGGGAGCTGTTTTTT. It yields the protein CASSFLAGGNTGELFF.

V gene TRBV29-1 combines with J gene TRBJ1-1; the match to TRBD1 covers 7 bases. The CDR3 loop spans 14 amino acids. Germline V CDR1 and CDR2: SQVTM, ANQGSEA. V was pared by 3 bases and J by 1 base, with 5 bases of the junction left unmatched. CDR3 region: CSVDIQGRNTEAFF. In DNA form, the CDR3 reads TGCAGCGTTGATATACAGGGGAGGAACACTGAAGCTTTCTTT.

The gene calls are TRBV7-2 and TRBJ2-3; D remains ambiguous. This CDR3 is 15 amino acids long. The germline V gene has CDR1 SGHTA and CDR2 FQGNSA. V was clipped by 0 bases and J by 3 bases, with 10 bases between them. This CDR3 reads CASSLASHYTDTQYF. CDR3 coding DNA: TGTGCCAGCAGCTTAGCATCGCACTATACAGATACGCAGTATTTT.

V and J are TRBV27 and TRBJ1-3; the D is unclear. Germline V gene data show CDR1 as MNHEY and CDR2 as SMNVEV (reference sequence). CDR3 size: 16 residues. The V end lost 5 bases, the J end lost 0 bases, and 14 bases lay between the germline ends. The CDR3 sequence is CASSPHAGRSGNTIYF. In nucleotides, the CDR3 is TGTGCCAGCAGTCCTCACGCAGGCCGCTCTGGAAACACCATATATTTT.

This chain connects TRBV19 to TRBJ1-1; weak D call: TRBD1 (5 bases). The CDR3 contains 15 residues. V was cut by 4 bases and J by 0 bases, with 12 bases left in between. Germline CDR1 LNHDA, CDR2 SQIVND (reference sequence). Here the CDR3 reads CASSTQGRMNTEAFF. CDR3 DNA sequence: TGTGCCAGTAGTACGCAGGGCAGGATGAACACTGAAGCTTTCTTT.

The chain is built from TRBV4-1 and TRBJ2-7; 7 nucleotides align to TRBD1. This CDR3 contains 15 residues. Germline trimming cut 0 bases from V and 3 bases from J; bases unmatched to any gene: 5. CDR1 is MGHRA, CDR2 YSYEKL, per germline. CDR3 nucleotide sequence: TGCGCCAGCAGCCAAGACTGGGGACAGCACTACGAGCAGTACTTC. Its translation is CASSQDWGQHYEQYF.

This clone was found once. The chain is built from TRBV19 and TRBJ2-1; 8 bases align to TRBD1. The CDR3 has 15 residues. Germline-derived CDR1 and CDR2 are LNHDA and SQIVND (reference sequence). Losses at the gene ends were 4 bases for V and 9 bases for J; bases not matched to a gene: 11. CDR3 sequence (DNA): TGTGCCAGTAGTACTTCGGACAGGGTGGTAGGTGAGCAGTTCTTC. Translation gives CASSTSDRVVGEQFF.

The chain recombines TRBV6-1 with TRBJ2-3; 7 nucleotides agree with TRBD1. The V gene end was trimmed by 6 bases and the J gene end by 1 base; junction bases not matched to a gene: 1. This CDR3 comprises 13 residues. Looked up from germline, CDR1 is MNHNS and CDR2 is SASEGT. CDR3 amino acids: CASRRGRTDTQYF. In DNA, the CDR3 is TGTGCCAGCAGGAGGGGGCGCACAGATACGCAGTATTTT.

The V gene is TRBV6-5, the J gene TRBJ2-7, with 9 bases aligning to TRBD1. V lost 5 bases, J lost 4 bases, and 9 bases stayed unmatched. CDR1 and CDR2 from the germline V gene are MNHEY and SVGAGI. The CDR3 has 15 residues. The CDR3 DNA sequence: TGTGCCAGCAGTACGACTGGGACAGGGAGGTACGAGCAGTACTTC. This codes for CASSTTGTGRYEQYF.

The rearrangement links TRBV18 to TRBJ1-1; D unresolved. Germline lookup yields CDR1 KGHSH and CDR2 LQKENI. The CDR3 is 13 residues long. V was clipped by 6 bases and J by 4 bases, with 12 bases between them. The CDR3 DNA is TGTGCCAGCTCCCGAATTGGAGGCACTGAAGCTTTCTTT. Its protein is CASSRIGGTEAFF.

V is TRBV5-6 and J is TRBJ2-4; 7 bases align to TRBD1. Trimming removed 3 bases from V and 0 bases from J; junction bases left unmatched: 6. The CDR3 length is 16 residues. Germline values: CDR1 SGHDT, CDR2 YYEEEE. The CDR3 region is CASSSGQLIAKNIQYF. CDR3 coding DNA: TGTGCCAGCAGCTCGGGACAGCTCATAGCCAAAAACATTCAGTACTTC.

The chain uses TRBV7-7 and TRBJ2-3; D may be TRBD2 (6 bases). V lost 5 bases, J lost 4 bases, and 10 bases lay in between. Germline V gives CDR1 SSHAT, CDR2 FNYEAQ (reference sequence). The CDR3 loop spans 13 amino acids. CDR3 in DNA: TGTGCCAGCAGCCGGAGGGAGTCAGATACGCAGTATTTT. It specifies CASSRRESDTQYF.

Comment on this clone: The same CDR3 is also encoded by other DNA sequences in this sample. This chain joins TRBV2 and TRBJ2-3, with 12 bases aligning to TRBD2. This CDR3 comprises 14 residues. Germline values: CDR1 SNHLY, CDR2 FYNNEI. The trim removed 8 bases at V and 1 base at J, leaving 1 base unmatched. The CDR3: CASRTSGGTDTQYF. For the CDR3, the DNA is TGTGCCAGCCGGACTAGCGGGGGCACAGATACGCAGTATTTT.

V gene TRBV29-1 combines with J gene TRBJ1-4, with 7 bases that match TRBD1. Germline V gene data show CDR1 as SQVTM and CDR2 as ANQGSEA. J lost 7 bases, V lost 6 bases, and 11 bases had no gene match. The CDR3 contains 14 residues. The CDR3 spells CSVSEQGWGEKLFF. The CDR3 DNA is TGCAGCGTCTCCGAACAGGGGTGGGGTGAAAAACTGTTTTTT.

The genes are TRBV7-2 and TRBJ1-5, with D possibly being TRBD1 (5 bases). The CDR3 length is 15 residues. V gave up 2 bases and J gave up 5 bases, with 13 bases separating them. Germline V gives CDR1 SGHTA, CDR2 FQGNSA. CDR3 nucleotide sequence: TGTGCCAGCAGCTTATTCGATCACAGGTATCAGCCCCAGCATTTT. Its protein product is CASSLFDHRYQPQHF. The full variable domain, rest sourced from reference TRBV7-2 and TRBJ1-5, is GAGVSQSPSNKVTEKGKDVELRCDPISGHTALYWYRQSLGQGLEFLIYFQGNSAPDKSGLPSDRFSAERTGGSVSTLTIQRTQQEDSAVYLCASSLFDHRYQPQHFGDGTRLSIL.

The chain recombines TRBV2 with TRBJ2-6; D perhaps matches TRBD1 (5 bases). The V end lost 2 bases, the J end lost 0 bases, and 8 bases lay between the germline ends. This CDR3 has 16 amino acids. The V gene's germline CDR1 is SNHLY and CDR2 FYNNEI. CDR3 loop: CASSEQGPSGANVLTF. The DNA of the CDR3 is TGTGCCAGCAGTGAACAGGGCCCCTCTGGGGCCAACGTCCTGACTTTC.

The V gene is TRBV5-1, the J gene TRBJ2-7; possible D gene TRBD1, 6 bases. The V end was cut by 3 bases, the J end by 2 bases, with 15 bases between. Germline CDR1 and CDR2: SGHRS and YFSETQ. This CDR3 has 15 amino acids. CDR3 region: CASSWGTTVTYEQYF. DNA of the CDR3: TGCGCCAGCAGCTGGGGGACAACCGTAACCTACGAGCAGTACTTC.

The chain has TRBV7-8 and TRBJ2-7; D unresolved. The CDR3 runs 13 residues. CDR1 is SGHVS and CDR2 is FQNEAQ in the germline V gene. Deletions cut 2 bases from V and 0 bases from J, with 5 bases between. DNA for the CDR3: TGTGCCAGCAGCTTATCGAGCTCCTACGAGCAGTACTTC. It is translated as CASSLSSSYEQYF. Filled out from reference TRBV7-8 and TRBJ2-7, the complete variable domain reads GAGVSQSPRYKVAKRGQDVALRCDPISGHVSLFWYQQALGQGPEFLTYFQNEAQLDKSGLPSDRFFAERPEGSVSTLKIQRTQQEDSAVYLCASSLSSSYEQYFGPGTRLTVT.

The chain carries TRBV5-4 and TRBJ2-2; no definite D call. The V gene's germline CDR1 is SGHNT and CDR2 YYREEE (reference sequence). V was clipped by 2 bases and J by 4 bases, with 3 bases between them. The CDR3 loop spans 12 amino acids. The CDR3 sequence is CASSFLTGELFF. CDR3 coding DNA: TGTGCCAGCAGCTTCCTCACCGGGGAGCTGTTTTTT.

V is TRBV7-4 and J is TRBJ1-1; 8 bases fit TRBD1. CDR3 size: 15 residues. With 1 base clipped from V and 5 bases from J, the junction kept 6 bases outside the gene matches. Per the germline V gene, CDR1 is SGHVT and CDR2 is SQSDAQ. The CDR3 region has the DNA TGTGCCAGCAGCTTAGGGAGGGACAGGAAGACTGAAGCTTTCTTT. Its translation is CASSLGRDRKTEAFF.